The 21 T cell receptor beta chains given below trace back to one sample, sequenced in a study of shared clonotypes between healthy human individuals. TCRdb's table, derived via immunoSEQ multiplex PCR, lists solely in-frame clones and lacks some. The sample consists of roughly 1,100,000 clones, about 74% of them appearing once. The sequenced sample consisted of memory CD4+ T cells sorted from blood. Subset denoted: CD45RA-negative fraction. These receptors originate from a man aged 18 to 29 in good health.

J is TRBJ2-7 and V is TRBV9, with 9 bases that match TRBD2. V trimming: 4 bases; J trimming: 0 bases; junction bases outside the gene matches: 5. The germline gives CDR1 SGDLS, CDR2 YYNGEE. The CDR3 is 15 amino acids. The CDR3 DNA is TGTGCCAGCAGCTCGACTAGCGGAGACTCCTACGAGCAGTACTTC. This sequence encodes CASSSTSGDSYEQYF. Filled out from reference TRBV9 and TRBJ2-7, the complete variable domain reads DSGVTQTPKHLITATGQRVTLRCSPRSGDLSVYWYQQSLDQGLQFLIQYYNGEERAKGNILERFSAQQFPDLHSELNLSSLELGDSALYFCASSSTSGDSYEQYFGPGTRLTVT.

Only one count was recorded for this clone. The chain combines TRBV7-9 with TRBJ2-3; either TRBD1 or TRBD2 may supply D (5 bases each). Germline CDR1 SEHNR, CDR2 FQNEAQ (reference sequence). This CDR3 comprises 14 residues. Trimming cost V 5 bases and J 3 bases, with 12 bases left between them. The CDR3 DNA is TGTGCCAGCAGCGGGACCCGGAGTACAGATACGCAGTATTTT. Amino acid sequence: CASSGTRSTDTQYF.

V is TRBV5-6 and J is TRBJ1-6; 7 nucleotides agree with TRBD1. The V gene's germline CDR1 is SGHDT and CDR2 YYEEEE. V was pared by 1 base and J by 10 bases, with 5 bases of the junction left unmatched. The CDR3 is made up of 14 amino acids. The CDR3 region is CASSLWTGRSPLHF. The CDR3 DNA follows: TGTGCCAGCAGCTTGTGGACAGGTCGGTCACCCCTCCACTTT.

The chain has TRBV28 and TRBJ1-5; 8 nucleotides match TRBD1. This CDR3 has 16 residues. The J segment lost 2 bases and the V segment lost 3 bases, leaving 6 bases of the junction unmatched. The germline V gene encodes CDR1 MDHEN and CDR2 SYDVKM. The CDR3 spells CASSLDRVLRNQPQHF. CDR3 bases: TGTGCCAGCAGTTTGGACAGGGTGTTACGCAATCAGCCCCAGCATTTT.

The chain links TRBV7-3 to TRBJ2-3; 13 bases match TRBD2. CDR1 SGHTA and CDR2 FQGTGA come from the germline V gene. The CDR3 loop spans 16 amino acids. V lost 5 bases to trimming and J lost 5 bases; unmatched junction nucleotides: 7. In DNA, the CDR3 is TGTGCCAGCAGCCTCCTGACTAGCGGGGGGATAGATACGCAGTATTTT. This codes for CASSLLTSGGIDTQYF.

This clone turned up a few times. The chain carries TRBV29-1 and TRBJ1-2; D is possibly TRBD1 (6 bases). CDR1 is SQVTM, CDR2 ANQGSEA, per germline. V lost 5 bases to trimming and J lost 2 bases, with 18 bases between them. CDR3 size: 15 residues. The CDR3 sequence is CSVWGQGIGNYGYTF. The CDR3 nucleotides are TGCAGCGTTTGGGGCCAGGGGATCGGGAACTATGGCTACACCTTC.

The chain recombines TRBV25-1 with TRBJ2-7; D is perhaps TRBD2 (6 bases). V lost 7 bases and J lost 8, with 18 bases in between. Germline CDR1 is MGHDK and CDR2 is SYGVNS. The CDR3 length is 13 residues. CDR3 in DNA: TGTGCCAGCAATCCTACGGCGGGGCAAAAGCAGTACTTC. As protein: CASNPTAGQKQYF.

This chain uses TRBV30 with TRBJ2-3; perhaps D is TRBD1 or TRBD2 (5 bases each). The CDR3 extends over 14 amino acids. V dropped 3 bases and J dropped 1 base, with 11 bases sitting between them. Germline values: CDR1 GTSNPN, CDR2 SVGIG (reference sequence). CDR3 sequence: CAWRMGRGTDTQYF. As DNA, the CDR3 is TGTGCCTGGAGAATGGGGCGGGGCACAGATACGCAGTATTTT.

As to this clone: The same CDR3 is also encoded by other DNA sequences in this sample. The DNA of the CDR3 is TGTGCCAGCAGTTTATACAGGGGACAAGAGACCCAGTACTTC. This encodes CASSLYRGQETQYF. V and J are TRBV27 and TRBJ2-5, with TRBD1 identical over 7 bases. The CDR3 is made up of 14 amino acids. Germline lookup yields CDR1 MNHEY and CDR2 SMNVEV (reference sequence). Unmatched junction bases numbered 1, after V lost 1 base and J lost 2 bases.

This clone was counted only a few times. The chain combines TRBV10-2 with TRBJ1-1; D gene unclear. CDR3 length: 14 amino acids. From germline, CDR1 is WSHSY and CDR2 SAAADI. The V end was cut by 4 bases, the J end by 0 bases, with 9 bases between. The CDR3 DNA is TGCGCCAGCAGTGTGACCCAAATGAACACTGAAGCTTTCTTT. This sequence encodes CASSVTQMNTEAFF.

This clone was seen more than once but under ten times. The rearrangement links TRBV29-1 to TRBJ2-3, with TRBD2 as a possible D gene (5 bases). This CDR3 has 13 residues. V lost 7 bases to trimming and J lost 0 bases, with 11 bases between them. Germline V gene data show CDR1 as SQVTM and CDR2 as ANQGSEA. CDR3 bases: TGCAGCGCCCCTGGCGGGAGCACAGATACGCAGTATTTT. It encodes CSAPGGSTDTQYF.

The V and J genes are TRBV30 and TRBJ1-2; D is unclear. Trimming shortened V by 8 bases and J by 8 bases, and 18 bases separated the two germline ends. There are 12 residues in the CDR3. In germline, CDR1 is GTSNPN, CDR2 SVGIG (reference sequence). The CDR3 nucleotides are TGTGCCACCTTAGGACGGACCCGCGGCTACACCTTC. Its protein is CATLGRTRGYTF.

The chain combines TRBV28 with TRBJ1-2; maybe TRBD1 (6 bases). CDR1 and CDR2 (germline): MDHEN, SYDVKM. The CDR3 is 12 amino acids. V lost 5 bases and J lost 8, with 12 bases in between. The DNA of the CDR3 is TGTGCCAGCAGTGACACAGGGTACGGCTACACCTTC. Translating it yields CASSDTGYGYTF.

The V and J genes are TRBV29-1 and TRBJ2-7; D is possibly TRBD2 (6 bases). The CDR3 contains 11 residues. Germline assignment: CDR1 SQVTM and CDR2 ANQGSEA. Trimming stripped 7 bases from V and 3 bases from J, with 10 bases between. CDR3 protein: CSGGEVYEQYF. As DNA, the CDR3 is TGCAGCGGGGGGGAAGTCTACGAGCAGTACTTC.

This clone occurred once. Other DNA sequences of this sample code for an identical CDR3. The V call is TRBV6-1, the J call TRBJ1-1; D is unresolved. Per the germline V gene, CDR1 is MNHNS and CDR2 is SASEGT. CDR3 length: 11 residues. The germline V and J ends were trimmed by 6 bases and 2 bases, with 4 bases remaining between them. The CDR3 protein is CASRVNTEAFF. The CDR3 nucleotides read TGTGCCAGCAGGGTAAACACTGAAGCTTTCTTT.

CDR3 sequence (DNA): TGTGCCATCAGCCAGACCGGGACAGCCTACAATGAGCAGTTCTTC. Residues: CAISQTGTAYNEQFF. The chain is built from TRBV10-3 and TRBJ2-1; 7 bases map to TRBD1. The CDR3 sequence is 15 residues long. V lost 6 bases to trimming and J lost 2 bases; unmatched junction nucleotides: 7. Germline V gene sequence: CDR1 ENHRY, CDR2 SYGVKD.

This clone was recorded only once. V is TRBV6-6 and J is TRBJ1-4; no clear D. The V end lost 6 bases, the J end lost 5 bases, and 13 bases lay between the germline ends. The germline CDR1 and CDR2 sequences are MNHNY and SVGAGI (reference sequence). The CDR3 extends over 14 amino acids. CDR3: CASSPAMGNEKLFF. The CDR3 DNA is TGTGCCAGCAGCCCCGCCATGGGGAATGAAAAACTGTTTTTT.

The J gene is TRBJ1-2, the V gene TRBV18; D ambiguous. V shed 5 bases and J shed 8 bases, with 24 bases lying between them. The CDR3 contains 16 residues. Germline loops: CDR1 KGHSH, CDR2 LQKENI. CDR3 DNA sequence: TGTGCCAGCTCATACCGGGCCAACGCTGCCGGTGAAGGCTACACCTTC. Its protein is CASSYRANAAGEGYTF.

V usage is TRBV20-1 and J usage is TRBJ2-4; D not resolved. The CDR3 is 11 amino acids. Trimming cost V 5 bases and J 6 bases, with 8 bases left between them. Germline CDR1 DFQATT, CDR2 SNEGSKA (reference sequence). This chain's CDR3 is CSAEDGNIQYF. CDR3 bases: TGCAGTGCTGAGGACGGAAACATTCAGTACTTC.

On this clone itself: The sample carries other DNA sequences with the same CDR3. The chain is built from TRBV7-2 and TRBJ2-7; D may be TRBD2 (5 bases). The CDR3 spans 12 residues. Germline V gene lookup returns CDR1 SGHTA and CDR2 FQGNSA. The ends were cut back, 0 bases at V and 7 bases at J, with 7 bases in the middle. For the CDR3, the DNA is TGTGCCAGCAGCTTAGCGGGGAGAGAGCAGTACTTC. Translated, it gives CASSLAGREQYF. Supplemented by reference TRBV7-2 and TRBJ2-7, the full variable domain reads GAGVSQSPSNKVTEKGKDVELRCDPISGHTALYWYRQSLGQGLEFLIYFQGNSAPDKSGLPSDRFSAERTGGSVSTLTIQRTQQEDSAVYLCASSLAGREQYFGPGTRLTVT.

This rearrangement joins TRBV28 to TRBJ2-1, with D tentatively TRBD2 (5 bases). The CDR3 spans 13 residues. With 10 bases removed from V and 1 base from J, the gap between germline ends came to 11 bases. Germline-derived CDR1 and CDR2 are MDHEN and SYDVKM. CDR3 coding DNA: TGTGCCATCTCCCGGGGTTCCTACAATGAGCAGTTCTTC. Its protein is CAISRGSYNEQFF.